This passage covers 12 T cell receptor beta chains from one sample sequenced in a study of blood T cell repertoires in COVID-19. Measured with immunoSEQ multiplex PCR; TCRdb has only the in-frame clones, and not every one. Among 300,000 to 350,000 clones, approximately 86% were seen once, and the ten largest hold roughly a tenth. The specimen sequenced was peripheral blood. The receptor source for this set is a man aged 25-40 years with COVID-19, enrolled during active disease.

This chain uses TRBV30 with TRBJ2-1; TRBD2 matches at 8 bases. This CDR3 contains 15 residues. Germline V lookup: CDR1 GTSNPN, CDR2 SVGIG (reference sequence). V was pared by 0 bases and J by 4 bases, with 5 bases of the junction left unmatched. CDR3 protein: CAWSVLSGSYNEQFF. The DNA for the CDR3 is TGTGCCTGGAGTGTACTAAGCGGGAGTTACAATGAGCAGTTCTTC.

The chain links TRBV5-4 to TRBJ1-3, with D perhaps matching TRBD1 (5 bases). The CDR3 has 17 residues. From germline, CDR1 is SGHNT and CDR2 YYREEE (reference sequence). Trimming left V 0 bases short and J 4 bases short, with 17 bases between. The CDR3 DNA reads as TGTGCCAGCAGCTTGGGCCAGGGTCCCAGAACCGGAAACACCATATATTTT. Its protein is CASSLGQGPRTGNTIYF.

V is TRBV5-1 and J is TRBJ2-7; 11 bases are a match to TRBD1. Trimming at V came to 4 bases and at J to 3 bases, leaving 3 bases not matched to a gene. Germline CDR1 and CDR2: SGHRS and YFSETQ. The CDR3 is 14 residues long. CDR3 amino acids: CASSTGQGDYEQYF. Here the CDR3 DNA reads TGCGCCAGCAGCACGGGACAGGGGGACTACGAGCAGTACTTC.

The chain has TRBV6-2 or TRBV6-3 and TRBJ2-7; 10 bases are a match to TRBD2. Unmatched junction bases numbered 6, after V lost 3 bases and J lost 4 bases. The length of the CDR3 is 15 residues. Looked up from germline, CDR1 is MNHEY and CDR2 is SVGEGT. The CDR3: CASSYEAGGRYEQYF. The CDR3 DNA reads as TGTGCCAGCAGTTATGAAGCGGGAGGGAGGTACGAGCAGTACTTC.

The gene calls are TRBV12-5 and TRBJ1-1, with TRBD1 as a possible D gene (5 bases). The CDR3 extends over 15 amino acids. V was clipped by 1 base and J by 1 base, with 10 bases between them. Germline V gene data show CDR1 as LGHNT and CDR2 as FRNRAP. The chain's CDR3 is CASGLGRGANTEAFF. DNA of the CDR3: TGTGCTAGTGGTTTGGGAAGGGGCGCGAACACTGAAGCTTTCTTT.

The chain recombines TRBV5-8 with TRBJ2-7; no definite D call. The CDR3 sequence is 15 residues long. V lost 2 bases to trimming and J lost 1 base, with 13 bases between them. Looked up from germline, CDR1 is SGHTS and CDR2 is YDEGEE. The CDR3 sequence is CASSLRWAPSYEQYF. CDR3 nucleotides: TGTGCCAGCAGCTTACGATGGGCCCCATCCTACGAGCAGTACTTC.

The CDR3 DNA is TGTGCCAGCAGTAGAGACAATGAGCAGTTCTTC. It specifies CASSRDNEQFF. The chain employs TRBV6-5 and TRBJ2-1; the D is unclear. With 5 bases removed from V and 5 bases from J, the gap between germline ends came to 4 bases. The germline V gene encodes CDR1 MNHEY and CDR2 SVGAGI. The CDR3 consists of 11 residues.

The genes are TRBV5-6 and TRBJ2-1; TRBD2 matches 11 bases. The CDR3 is made up of 17 amino acids. Germline V gene lookup returns CDR1 SGHDT and CDR2 YYEEEE. Trimming took 4 bases from V and 0 from J; bases not matched to a gene: 6. The CDR3 here is CASSDPSGRSSYNEQFF. CDR3 coding DNA: TGTGCCAGCAGCGACCCTAGCGGGAGGAGCTCCTACAATGAGCAGTTCTTC.

The chain is built from TRBV5-6 and TRBJ1-1; TRBD1 is a possible D gene (6 bases). There are 15 residues in the CDR3. CDR1 and CDR2 from the germline V gene are SGHDT and YYEEEE. Trimming took off 1 base at V and 2 bases at J, with 12 bases between the two ends. This CDR3 reads CASSLINRANTEAFF. The CDR3 coding sequence is TGTGCCAGCAGCTTGATAAACAGGGCTAACACTGAAGCTTTCTTT. Using reference TRBV5-6 and TRBJ1-1 for the parts outside the CDR3, the full variable domain is DAGVTQSPTHLIKTRGQQVTLRCSPKSGHDTVSWYQQALGQGPQFIFQYYEEEERQRGNFPDRFSGHQFPNYSSELNVNALLLGDSALYLCASSLINRANTEAFFGQGTRLTVV.

V is TRBV19 and J is TRBJ2-3, with a possible D match to TRBD1 (6 bases). Germline V lookup: CDR1 LNHDA, CDR2 SQIVND (reference sequence). Trimming shortened V by 7 bases and J by 2 bases, and 13 bases separated the two germline ends. The CDR3 spans 14 residues. This CDR3 reads CASNGRGHTDTQYF. As DNA, the CDR3 is TGTGCCAGTAACGGCAGGGGACACACAGATACGCAGTATTTT. Based on the CDR3 plus reference TRBV19 and TRBJ2-3, the full variable domain is DGGITQSPKYLFRKEGQNVTLSCEQNLNHDAMYWYRQDPGQGLRLIYYSQIVNDFQKGDIAEGYSVSREKKESFPLTVTSAQKNPTAFYLCASNGRGHTDTQYFGPGTRLTVL.

The chain employs TRBV30 and TRBJ2-4, with 10 nucleotides matching TRBD2. Looked up from germline, CDR1 is GTSNPN and CDR2 is SVGIG (reference sequence). This CDR3 comprises 19 residues. V lost 0 bases, J lost 1 base, and 12 bases stayed unmatched. CDR3 coding DNA: TGTGCCTGGAGTGTACGAAGGACTAGCGGATTATCTGCCAAAAACATTCAGTACTTC. Its translation is CAWSVRRTSGLSAKNIQYF.

The CDR3 bases are TGTGCCAGCAGTTCTACGACAGGGATGACGCCCCAGCATTTT. Its translation is CASSSTTGMTPQHF. This chain links TRBV6-5 with TRBJ1-5; 7 bases match TRBD1. The CDR3 sequence is 14 residues long. CDR1 and CDR2 from the germline V gene are MNHEY and SVGAGI. J gave up 9 bases and V 4 bases, and 9 bases lay outside the gene matches.